The present T cell receptor (beta chain) was sequenced within a study of shared clonotypes between healthy human individuals. The study's findings and limits: Across subsets, estimated richness was generally greater for naive than for memory populations.

This CDR3 contains 14 residues. Trimming pared 3 bases from V and 3 bases from J, leaving 12 bases between. Looked up from germline, CDR1 is SGDLS and CDR2 is YYNGEE. As concerns this clone: What it binds is not known.

Per sorted-subset replicate PCR, input was approximately 210 ng DNA, representing tens of thousands of T cell genomes. Profiled with immunoSEQ multiplex PCR; TCRdb holds only in-frame clones, not every one. The sample has about 2.5 million clones, approximately 90% seen once. The V gene is TRBV9, the J gene TRBJ1-2; tentative D call: TRBD1 (5 bases). The source material was naive CD4+ T cells from PBMCs. Subset denoted: CD45RA+ positively selected. The source of this sequence is a young man in good health. Some clones in this sample may be carry-over from other donors' samples. CDR3 coding DNA: TGTGCCAGCAGCGCCACAGGAGAGGACTATGGCTACACCTTC. This encodes CASSATGEDYGYTF.